The 30 T cell receptor beta chains reported below all come from one sample, sequenced in a study of T cell changes during pregnancy in multiple sclerosis. This table comes from immunoSEQ multiplex PCR, and its TCRdb copy is limited to in-frame clones, with some not included. In the table there are tens of thousands of clones, about 93% of which are singletons. Sequences were derived from CD4+ T cells from peripheral blood mononuclear cells, sampled in the second trimester of pregnancy. These receptors were collected from a female donor with multiple sclerosis, enrolled in a pregnancy study.

The chain carries TRBV2 and TRBJ1-1, with D possibly matching TRBD1 (5 bases). Germline CDR1 SNHLY, CDR2 FYNNEI. The germline V and J ends were trimmed by 3 bases and 4 bases, with 9 bases remaining between them. The CDR3 is made up of 13 amino acids. In DNA, the CDR3 is TGTGCCAGCAGTGATCAGGGAGGCACTGAAGCTTTCTTT. Translation: CASSDQGGTEAFF.

This chain connects TRBV7-9 to TRBJ2-7, with a weak D call TRBD1 (6 bases). Germline loops: CDR1 SEHNR, CDR2 FQNEAQ (reference sequence). This CDR3 is built from 14 residues. V was trimmed by 7 bases and J by 2 bases, leaving 15 bases between them. Here the CDR3 reads CASIPDSPTYEQYF. As DNA, the CDR3 is TGTGCCAGCATCCCGGACAGCCCTACCTACGAGCAGTACTTC.

This clone was seen more than once but under ten times. The chain couples TRBV6-1 to TRBJ2-1; 8 bases are shared with TRBD2. The junction had 7 bases not matched to a gene; V was cut back by 8 bases and J by 7 bases. The CDR3 has 13 amino acids. Germline V gene sequence: CDR1 MNHNS, CDR2 SASEGT. The CDR3 region is CASREGVTNEQFF. CDR3 DNA: TGTGCCAGCCGGGAGGGCGTGACGAATGAGCAGTTCTTC.

The chain employs TRBV18 and TRBJ2-2; D ambiguous. With 3 bases removed from V and 2 bases from J, the gap between germline ends came to 7 bases. There are 14 residues in the CDR3. Germline CDR1 is KGHSH and CDR2 is LQKENI. This CDR3 reads CASSPQENTGELFF. DNA of the CDR3: TGTGCCAGCTCACCGCAGGAAAACACCGGGGAGCTGTTTTTT. Drawing the rest from reference TRBV18 and TRBJ2-2, the complete variable domain is NAGVMQNPRHLVRRRGQEARLRCSPMKGHSHVYWYRQLPEEGLKFMVYLQKENIIDESGMPKERFSAEFPKEGPSILRIQQVVRGDSAAYFCASSPQENTGELFFGEGSRLTVL.

The rearrangement uses TRBV10-3 and TRBJ1-2; 8 bases are a match to TRBD1. Germline-derived CDR1 and CDR2 are ENHRY and SYGVKD. The CDR3 consists of 18 residues. V dropped 5 bases and J dropped 5; count of bases not matched to a gene: 19. CDR3 coding DNA: TGTGCCATCAGTAACACTCTCGCTAGACAGGGGATCAAGTATGGCTACACCTTC. Translated: CAISNTLARQGIKYGYTF.

This chain connects TRBV7-2 to TRBJ2-3, with TRBD2 as a possible D gene (5 bases). V lost 5 bases, J lost 0 bases, and 12 bases lay in between. The germline CDR1 and CDR2 sequences are SGHTA and FQGNSA. The CDR3 loop spans 15 amino acids. CDR3 in DNA: TGTGCCAGCAGCCTCTGGGCTAGCAGCACAGATACGCAGTATTTT. Translation: CASSLWASSTDTQYF.

The J gene is TRBJ1-1, the V gene TRBV2, with TRBD1 matching over 7 bases. The CDR3 loop spans 14 amino acids. With 6 bases clipped from V and 0 bases from J, the junction kept 4 bases outside the gene matches. CDR1 is SNHLY and CDR2 is FYNNEI in the germline V gene. The CDR3 loop reads CASRGQIMNTEAFF. In DNA, the CDR3 is TGTGCCAGCAGGGGACAGATCATGAACACTGAAGCTTTCTTT.

The rearrangement uses TRBV7-3 and TRBJ2-3; 8 nucleotides line up with TRBD2. The CDR3 length is 17 residues. With V trimmed by 5 bases and J by 2 bases, 12 bases remained unmatched. Germline V lookup: CDR1 SGHTA, CDR2 FQGTGA. The CDR3 DNA reads as TGTGCCAGCAGCCAAAGGTCTAAGCGGGGGTACACAGATACGCAGTATTTT. Translation: CASSQRSKRGYTDTQYF.

J is TRBJ1-6 and V is TRBV19; D possibly corresponds to TRBD1 (6 bases). The CDR3 is 15 amino acids. Per germline, CDR1 LNHDA and CDR2 SQIVND (reference sequence). Trimming removed 0 bases from V and 7 bases from J, with 10 bases in between. The CDR3 loop reads CASSIEGQRNSPLHF. CDR3 DNA: TGTGCCAGTAGTATAGAAGGACAGCGAAATTCACCCCTCCACTTT. The complete variable domain, with remaining parts taken from reference TRBV19 and TRBJ1-6, reads DGGITQSPKYLFRKEGQNVTLSCEQNLNHDAMYWYRQDPGQGLRLIYYSQIVNDFQKGDIAEGYSVSREKKESFPLTVTSAQKNPTAFYLCASSIEGQRNSPLHFGNGTRLTVT.

The chain couples TRBV5-1 to TRBJ2-5, with 8 bases fitting TRBD2. The J segment lost 2 bases and the V segment lost 3 bases, leaving 0 bases of the junction unmatched. Germline CDR1 is SGHRS and CDR2 is YFSETQ. The CDR3 sequence is 13 residues long. The CDR3 coding sequence is TGCGCCAGCAGCTCGGGGGGGCAAGAGACCCAGTACTTC. It is translated as CASSSGGQETQYF.

The J gene is TRBJ1-2, the V gene TRBV6-1, with TRBD1 as a possible D gene (6 bases). Germline V gives CDR1 MNHNS, CDR2 SASEGT. The CDR3 is 14 residues long. V gave up 2 bases and J gave up 1 base, with 8 bases separating them. The CDR3 DNA reads TGTGCCAGCAGTGAACCCAGGGGTAACTATGGCTACACCTTC. Translating gives CASSEPRGNYGYTF.

The chain uses TRBV5-1 and TRBJ2-7; the D gene is possibly TRBD2 (6 bases). Looked up from germline, CDR1 is SGHRS and CDR2 is YFSETQ. The CDR3 is made up of 16 amino acids. Trimming stripped 0 bases from V and 5 bases from J, with 18 bases between. The CDR3, as DNA: TGCGCCAGCAGCTTGGGAGTGGGAGGCCTGCTGGACGAGCAGTACTTC. This codes for CASSLGVGGLLDEQYF.

The table lists this clone with a few counts. V gene TRBV7-9 combines with J gene TRBJ1-4; TRBD1 matches 7 bases. V trimming: 5 bases; J trimming: 6 bases; junction bases outside the gene matches: 12. The CDR3 runs 16 residues. Germline V lookup: CDR1 SEHNR, CDR2 FQNEAQ (reference sequence). The CDR3 sequence: CASSPLTGLRDEKLFF. CDR3 nucleotide sequence: TGTGCCAGCAGCCCACTGACAGGGCTTAGGGATGAAAAACTGTTTTTT.

The chain couples TRBV6-1 to TRBJ1-2; D perhaps matches TRBD1 (5 bases). The V gene's germline CDR1 is MNHNS and CDR2 SASEGT. V lost 2 bases to trimming and J lost 0 bases, with 16 bases between them. The CDR3 sequence is 17 residues long. This CDR3 is CASSEPYGTGANYGYTF. The CDR3, as DNA: TGTGCCAGCAGTGAACCTTACGGCACAGGAGCTAACTATGGCTACACCTTC.

The genes are TRBV5-1 and TRBJ2-5, with D maybe TRBD1 (5 bases). Trimming removed 0 bases from V and 4 bases from J, with 13 bases in between. The CDR3 spans 15 residues. Looked up from germline, CDR1 is SGHRS and CDR2 is YFSETQ. The CDR3 sequence: CASSLDGRQGETQYF. The CDR3 bases are TGCGCCAGCAGCTTGGACGGACGGCAGGGAGAGACCCAGTACTTC.

The V gene is TRBV2, the J gene TRBJ1-5, with TRBD1 as a possible D gene (5 bases). Trimming removed 6 bases at V and 7 bases at J, with 16 bases between. Per germline, CDR1 SNHLY and CDR2 FYNNEI. The CDR3 covers 14 residues. CDR3 nucleotide sequence: TGTGCCAGCAGCCCCCAGGGAGGGAGCCAGCCCCAGCATTTT. The encoded protein is CASSPQGGSQPQHF. Using reference TRBV2 and TRBJ1-5 for the parts outside the CDR3, the full variable domain is EPEVTQTPSHQVTQMGQEVILRCVPISNHLYFYWYRQILGQKVEFLVSFYNNEISEKSEIFDDQFSVERPDGSNFTLKIRSTKLEDSAMYFCASSPQGGSQPQHFGDGTRLSIL.

This chain joins TRBV25-1 and TRBJ2-5; 7 nucleotides line up with TRBD1. Germline trimming cut 1 base from V and 2 bases from J; bases unmatched to any gene: 10. The CDR3 is made up of 17 amino acids. Looked up from germline, CDR1 is MGHDK and CDR2 is SYGVNS. The CDR3 loop is CASSEWDRSPIQETQYF. The CDR3 DNA reads TGTGCCAGCAGTGAATGGGACAGAAGCCCAATTCAAGAGACCCAGTACTTC.

V is TRBV9 and J is TRBJ1-2; D unresolved. CDR1 and CDR2 from the germline V gene are SGDLS and YYNGEE. V lost 0 bases, J lost 4 bases, and 13 bases lay in between. The CDR3 totals 15 residues. CDR3 DNA sequence: TGTGCCAGCAGCGTAGGAAGCGCCGGTAGCTATGGCTACACCTTC. It codes for CASSVGSAGSYGYTF.

The rearrangement joins TRBV6-1 to TRBJ1-1; the match to TRBD1 covers 7 bases. In germline, CDR1 is MNHNS, CDR2 SASEGT. V lost 8 bases and J lost 4; bases outside the gene matches: 7. CDR3 length equals 13 residues. The CDR3 loop reads CASRDRAITEAFF. CDR3 DNA sequence: TGTGCCAGCCGAGACAGGGCAATCACTGAAGCTTTCTTT.

The gene calls are TRBV18 and TRBJ1-1; possible D gene TRBD1, 5 bases. Trimming left V 6 bases short and J 1 base short, with 12 bases between. This CDR3 contains 14 residues. CDR1 is KGHSH, CDR2 LQKENI, per germline. The CDR3 coding sequence is TGTGCCAGCTCTCCGGGGGGACCGAACACTGAAGCTTTCTTT. Translation: CASSPGGPNTEAFF.

In this sample, this clone turned up a few times. The chain combines TRBV9 with TRBJ2-3; TRBD2 matches 8 bases. Germline CDR1 reads SGDLS; CDR2 reads YYNGEE. After removal of 4 bases from V and 0 bases from J, the junction contained 7 bases not matched to a gene. The length of the CDR3 is 16 residues. CDR3 DNA: TGTGCCAGCAGCACAGTGGTAGCGGGGAGCACAGATACGCAGTATTTT. Protein: CASSTVVAGSTDTQYF.

The chain recombines TRBV6-5 with TRBJ2-7; a possible D gene is TRBD1 (5 bases). The V end was cut by 2 bases, the J end by 1 base, with 12 bases between. Germline assignment: CDR1 MNHEY and CDR2 SVGAGI. This CDR3 contains 15 residues. The CDR3 here is CASSYGAPGSYEQYF. Here the CDR3 DNA reads TGTGCCAGCAGTTACGGGGCTCCCGGATCCTACGAGCAGTACTTC.

The V gene is TRBV6-1, the J gene TRBJ2-2; possibly TRBD2 for D (6 bases). The V end was cut by 6 bases, the J end by 0 bases, with 11 bases between. CDR3 length: 15 amino acids. Germline loops: CDR1 MNHNS, CDR2 SASEGT. CDR3 protein: CASRAGGANTGELFF. CDR3 bases: TGTGCCAGCAGGGCCGGGGGTGCGAACACCGGGGAGCTGTTTTTT.

V is TRBV6-1 and J is TRBJ1-2, with D unclear. Germline CDR1 and CDR2: MNHNS and SASEGT. V shed 5 bases and J shed 3 bases, with 10 bases lying between them. The length of the CDR3 is 13 residues. The DNA for the CDR3 is TGTGCCAGCAGTCTTGAGGCCCACTATGGCTACACCTTC. Protein: CASSLEAHYGYTF.

The chain uses TRBV4-1 and TRBJ1-5, with D perhaps matching TRBD1 (6 bases). CDR1 MGHRA and CDR2 YSYEKL come from the germline V gene. The CDR3 is made up of 14 amino acids. The V end was cut by 0 bases, the J end by 9 bases, with 12 bases between. This CDR3 is CASSQDTGIWPQHF. CDR3 nucleotide sequence: TGCGCCAGCAGCCAAGATACAGGGATATGGCCCCAGCATTTT.

V is TRBV7-2 and J is TRBJ2-2; 13 nucleotides agree with TRBD2. The CDR3 totals 18 residues. Trimming removed 5 bases from V and 4 bases from J; junction bases left unmatched: 10. The germline V gene encodes CDR1 SGHTA and CDR2 FQGNSA. Here the CDR3 DNA reads TGTGCCAGCAGCCCGACTAGCGGGGGGAATCCGAGCACCGGGGAGCTGTTTTTT. It specifies CASSPTSGGNPSTGELFF.

The chain is built from TRBV7-2 and TRBJ2-5; the match to TRBD2 covers 10 bases. In germline, CDR1 is SGHTA, CDR2 FQGNSA. The trim removed 3 bases at V and 0 bases at J, leaving 4 bases unmatched. This CDR3 spans 16 amino acids. CDR3 region: CASSFLAGAYQETQYF. CDR3 sequence (DNA): TGTGCCAGCAGCTTTCTAGCGGGGGCCTACCAAGAGACCCAGTACTTC. The whole variable domain, remainder taken from reference TRBV7-2 and TRBJ2-5, is GAGVSQSPSNKVTEKGKDVELRCDPISGHTALYWYRQSLGQGLEFLIYFQGNSAPDKSGLPSDRFSAERTGGSVSTLTIQRTQQEDSAVYLCASSFLAGAYQETQYFGPGTRLLVL.

The rearrangement uses TRBV14 and TRBJ1-2; possibly TRBD1 for D (5 bases). This CDR3 region has 14 residues. Germline CDR1 reads SGHDN; CDR2 reads FVKESK. V lost 0 bases, J lost 7 bases, and 12 bases lay in between. The CDR3 reads CASSQEMTAGGYTF. The CDR3 coding sequence is TGTGCCAGCAGCCAAGAAATGACAGCGGGTGGCTACACCTTC.

This clone has only one observation. This rearrangement joins TRBV10-3 to TRBJ2-3, with no clear D. Germline V gene sequence: CDR1 ENHRY, CDR2 SYGVKD. The CDR3 consists of 12 residues. Trimming pared 8 bases from V and 7 bases from J, leaving 13 bases between. The CDR3 here is CAIRDSSYTQYF. The CDR3 DNA follows: TGTGCCATCCGAGACTCCTCCTATACGCAGTATTTT.

This chain links TRBV7-3 with TRBJ2-2, with a weak D call TRBD1 (6 bases). This CDR3 region has 14 residues. Germline lookup yields CDR1 SGHTA and CDR2 FQGTGA. V dropped 5 bases and J dropped 5 bases, with 12 bases sitting between them. The CDR3 here is CASSPGQSTGELFF. CDR3 nucleotides: TGTGCCAGCAGCCCCGGACAGTCGACCGGGGAGCTGTTTTTT.